This T cell receptor beta chain is from a study of glioma-infiltrating T cells. Study results and caveats: CDR3 overlap between tissue and blood was very small. Gliomas, especially low-grade, showed above-expected tissue-blood divergence; non-neoplastic patients showed below.

The CDR3 contains 11 residues. V lost 6 bases to trimming and J lost 5 bases, with 6 bases between them. CDR1 is ENHRY, CDR2 SYGVKD, per germline. In this sample, this clonotype turned up many times. What it binds is unknown. Amplification of TCR alpha and beta CDR3 regions from RNA used iRepertoire nested multiplex PCR. One-step reverse transcription and amplification started from around 100-400 ng of tissue mRNA or PBMC total RNA. TCRdb independently ran MiXCR on the multiplex PCR reads; one entry per CDR3 protein. The repertoire holds fewer than 200,000 distinct CDR3 sequences, over 25% seen once, with 20% to 25% in the top ten.

V and J are TRBV10-3 and TRBJ2-3; D is undetermined. What was sequenced was glioma tissue, nonneoplastic brain tissue, or PBMCs (not recorded which). This TCR derives from a human donor with low-grade glioma or glioblastoma, undergoing nonglioma brain surgery, or in good health (not recorded which). CDR3 coding DNA: TGTGCCATCAGGTTTGGAGATACGCAGTATTTT. This codes for CAIRFGDTQYF.